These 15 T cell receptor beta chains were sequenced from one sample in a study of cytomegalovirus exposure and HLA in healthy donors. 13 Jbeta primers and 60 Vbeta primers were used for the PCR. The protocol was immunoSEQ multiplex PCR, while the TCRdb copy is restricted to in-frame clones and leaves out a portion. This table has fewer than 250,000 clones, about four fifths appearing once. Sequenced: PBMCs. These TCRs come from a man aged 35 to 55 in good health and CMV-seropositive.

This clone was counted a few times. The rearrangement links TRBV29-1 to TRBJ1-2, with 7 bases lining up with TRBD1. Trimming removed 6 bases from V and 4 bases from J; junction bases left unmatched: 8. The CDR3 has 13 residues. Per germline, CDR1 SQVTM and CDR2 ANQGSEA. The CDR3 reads CSVVTGSAYGYTF. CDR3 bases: TGCAGCGTAGTGACAGGGAGCGCCTATGGCTACACCTTC.

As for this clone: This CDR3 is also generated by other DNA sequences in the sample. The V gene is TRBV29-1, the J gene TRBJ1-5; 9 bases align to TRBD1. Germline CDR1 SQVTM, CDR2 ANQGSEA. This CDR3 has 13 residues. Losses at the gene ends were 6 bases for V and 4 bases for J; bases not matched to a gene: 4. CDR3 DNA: TGCAGCGTCGGGGACAGGGAAAATCAGCCCCAGCATTTT. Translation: CSVGDRENQPQHF.

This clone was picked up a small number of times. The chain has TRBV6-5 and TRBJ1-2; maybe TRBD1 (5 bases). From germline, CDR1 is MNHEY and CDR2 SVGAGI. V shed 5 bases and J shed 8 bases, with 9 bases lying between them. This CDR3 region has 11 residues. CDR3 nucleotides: TGTGCCAGCAGTGGAGGGGTCGGCTACACCTTC. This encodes CASSGGVGYTF.

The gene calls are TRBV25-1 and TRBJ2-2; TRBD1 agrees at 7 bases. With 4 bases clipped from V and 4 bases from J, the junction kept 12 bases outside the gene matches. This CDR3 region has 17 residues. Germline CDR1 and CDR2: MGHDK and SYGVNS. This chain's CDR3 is CASSAPQGTRGTGELFF. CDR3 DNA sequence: TGTGCCAGCAGTGCCCCACAGGGGACCCGTGGCACCGGGGAGCTGTTTTTT.

CDR3 DNA sequence: TGCGCCAGCAGTGCGGATCCCGGGACTAGCGGGATAGGGACAGATACGCAGTATTTT. Protein: CASSADPGTSGIGTDTQYF. The chain carries TRBV10-1 and TRBJ2-3, with 13 bases that match TRBD2. V lost 4 bases to trimming and J lost 3 bases; unmatched junction nucleotides: 13. Germline V gene sequence: CDR1 WNHNN, CDR2 SYGVQD (reference sequence). The CDR3 consists of 19 residues.

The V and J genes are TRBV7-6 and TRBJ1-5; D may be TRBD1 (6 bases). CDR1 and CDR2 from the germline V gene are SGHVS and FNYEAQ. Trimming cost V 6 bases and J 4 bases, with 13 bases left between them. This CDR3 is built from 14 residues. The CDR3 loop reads CASSLTGLNQPQHF. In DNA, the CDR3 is TGTGCCAGCAGTCTTACAGGGCTAAATCAGCCCCAGCATTTT. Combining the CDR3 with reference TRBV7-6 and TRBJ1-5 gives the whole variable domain GAGVSQSPRYKVTKRGQDVALRCDPISGHVSLYWYRQALGQGPEFLTYFNYEAQQDKSGLPNDRFSAERPEGSISTLTIQRTEQRDSAMYRCASSLTGLNQPQHFGDGTRLSIL.

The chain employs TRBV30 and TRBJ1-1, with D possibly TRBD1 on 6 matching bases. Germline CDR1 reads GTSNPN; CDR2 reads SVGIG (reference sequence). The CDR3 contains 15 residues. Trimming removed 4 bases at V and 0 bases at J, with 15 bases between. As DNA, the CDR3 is TGTGCCTGGACTACAGGGTTTTTCATGAACACTGAAGCTTTCTTT. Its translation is CAWTTGFFMNTEAFF.

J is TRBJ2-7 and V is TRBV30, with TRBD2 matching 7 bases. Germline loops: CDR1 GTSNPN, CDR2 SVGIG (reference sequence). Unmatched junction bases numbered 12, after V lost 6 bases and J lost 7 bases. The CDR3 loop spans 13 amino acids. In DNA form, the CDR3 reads TGTGCCTGTTCTTACTCGGGGCGGGGGGAGCAGTACGTC. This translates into CACSYSGRGEQYV.

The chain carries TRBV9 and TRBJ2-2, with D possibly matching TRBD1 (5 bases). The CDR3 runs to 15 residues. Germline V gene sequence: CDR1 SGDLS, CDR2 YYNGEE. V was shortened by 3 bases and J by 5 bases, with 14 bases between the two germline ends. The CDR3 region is CASSDSQGWTGELFF. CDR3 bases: TGTGCCAGCAGCGACTCCCAGGGATGGACCGGGGAGCTGTTTTTT. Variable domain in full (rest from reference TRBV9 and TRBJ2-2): DSGVTQTPKHLITATGQRVTLRCSPRSGDLSVYWYQQSLDQGLQFLIQYYNGEERAKGNILERFSAQQFPDLHSELNLSSLELGDSALYFCASSDSQGWTGELFFGEGSRLTVL.

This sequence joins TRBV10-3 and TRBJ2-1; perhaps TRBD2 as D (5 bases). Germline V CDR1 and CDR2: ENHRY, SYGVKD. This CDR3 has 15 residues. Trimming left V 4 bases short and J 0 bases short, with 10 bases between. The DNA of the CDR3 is TGTGCCATCAGTGCTAGCCAGAGCTCCTACAATGAGCAGTTCTTC. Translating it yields CAISASQSSYNEQFF.

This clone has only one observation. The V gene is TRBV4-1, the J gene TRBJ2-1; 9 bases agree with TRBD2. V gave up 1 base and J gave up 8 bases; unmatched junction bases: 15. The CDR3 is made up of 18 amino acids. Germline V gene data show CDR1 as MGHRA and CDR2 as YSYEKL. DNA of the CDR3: TGCGCCAGCAGCCAAGTCACTGGGCGGGAGGGCCCCTCGGATGAGCAGTTCTTC. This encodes CASSQVTGREGPSDEQFF.

The CDR3 sequence: CASSLDGGSSNQPQHF. DNA of the CDR3: TGCGCCAGCAGCTTGGATGGCGGCAGTAGCAATCAGCCCCAGCATTTT. J is TRBJ1-5 and V is TRBV5-1; D unresolved. Germline CDR1 SGHRS, CDR2 YFSETQ. The CDR3 has 16 amino acids. The V end was cut by 0 bases, the J end by 0 bases, with 10 bases between.

Written as DNA, the CDR3 is TGCAGCGTGCGTCAGGGACAGAGCCGTTACGAGCAGTACTTC. Its protein product is CSVRQGQSRYEQYF. The chain carries TRBV29-1 and TRBJ2-7; 7 positions agree with TRBD1. This CDR3 spans 14 amino acids. Germline V lookup: CDR1 SQVTM, CDR2 ANQGSEA. V lost 6 bases and J lost 4; bases outside the gene matches: 12.

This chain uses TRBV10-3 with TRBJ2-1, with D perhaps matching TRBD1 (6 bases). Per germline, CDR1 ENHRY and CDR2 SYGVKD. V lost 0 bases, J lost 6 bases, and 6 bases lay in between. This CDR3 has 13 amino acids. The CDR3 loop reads CAISESGGNEQFF. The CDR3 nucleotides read TGTGCCATCAGTGAGTCAGGGGGCAATGAGCAGTTCTTC.

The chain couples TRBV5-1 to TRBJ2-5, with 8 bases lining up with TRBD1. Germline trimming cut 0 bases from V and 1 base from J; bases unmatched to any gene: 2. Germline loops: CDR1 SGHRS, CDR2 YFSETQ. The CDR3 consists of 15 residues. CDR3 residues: CASSLGQGLQETQYF. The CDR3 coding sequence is TGCGCCAGCAGCTTGGGACAGGGGCTCCAAGAGACCCAGTACTTC.